The clone carrying this T cell receptor beta chain was seen more than once but under ten times. Its antigen is not known. TCRdb analysed the RT-PCR reads with MiXCR anew, one entry per CDR3 protein. The sample consists of 490,000 or so distinct CDR3 sequences, around 8% of them appearing once. The V end was cut by 5 bases, the J end by 7 bases, with 21 bases between. The CDR3 covers 15 residues. The entry originates in a study of response to subunit inactivated influenza vaccine. Study outcomes and limitations: Authors suggested few new T cells are recruited by each seasonal influenza vaccination.

J is TRBJ2-7 and V is TRBV12-3 or TRBV12-4; D is perhaps TRBD1 or TRBD2 (6 bases each). The clonotype originates from a man between 50 and 75 years old who received an inactivated influenza vaccine. This material consisted of PBMCs from blood, taken less than 30 months after vaccination. CDR3 DNA: TGTGCCAGCAGTGGACTGGGGGGCCGACCTACTGAGCAGTACTTC. Amino acids: CASSGLGGRPTEQYF.